The clone carrying this T cell receptor (beta chain) has more than one count but fewer than ten. After removal of 1 base from V and 3 bases from J, the junction contained 6 bases not matched to a gene. This CDR3 comprises 15 residues. Looked up from germline, CDR1 is SGHVS and CDR2 is FQNEAQ. In replicate PCRs of unsorted PBMC, 250 to 350 ng DNA, around 33,000 T cell genomes, was used. With ten immunoSEQ deep assay plates, unsorted PBMC DNA underwent sequencing. The table came from immunoSEQ multiplex PCR; TCRdb's copy has only in-frame clones and leaves some out. This sample yields roughly 96,000 clones, of which approximately 51% are seen a single time; about 14% belongs to the top ten. The data stem from a study of shared clonotypes between healthy human individuals.

This sequence originates from a woman aged 40 to 50 in good health. Some clones in this sample may be carry-over from other donors' samples. The chain has TRBV7-8 and TRBJ2-7; 7 bases line up with TRBD1. Sequencing used PBMCs. CDR3 region: CASSLGGTVGYEQYF. The CDR3 DNA sequence: TGTGCCAGCAGCTTAGGGGGGACAGTGGGCTACGAGCAGTACTTC.